This is a list of T cell receptor beta chains from one sample in a study of blood T cells in healthy people across ages. TCRdb reprocessed the 5' RACE reads via MiXCR and lists one record per CDR3 protein. The data hold about 1.6 million distinct CDR3 sequences, with roughly 32% observed a single time. The sample consisted of blood. The receptors were gathered from a woman aged 30 to 39 in good health. The CDR3 runs from the conserved cysteine through the conserved F or W. D genes are given only for firm matches. The size of a clone is reported for some rows only, either as once, few or many, or as a class for expanded clones.

V gene	clone size	J gene	D gene	CDR3 protein	CDR3 DNA
TRBV5-1	NA	TRBJ2-1	TRBD2	CTSRSAGGSPNEQFF	TGCACCAGCAGGTCGGCGGGAGGGTCCCCCAATGAGCAGTTCTTC
TRBV9	NA	TRBJ2-4	NA	CAFCPTKQGRIQYF	TGTGCCTTTTGTCCCACAAAACAGGGGAGGATTCAGTACTTC
TRBV5-1	NA	TRBJ2-2	NA	CASSGSVTGELFF	TGCGCCAGCAGCGGCAGTGTTACCGGGGAGCTGTTTTTT
TRBV7-8	once	TRBJ2-3	NA	CASTPLLGGTDTQYF	TGTGCCAGCACTCCCTTATTAGGCGGCACAGATACGCAGTATTTT
TRBV28	NA	TRBJ2-5	NA	CASSRGRFRQETQYF	TGTGCCAGCTCCAGGGGACGTTTTCGGCAAGAGACCCAGTACTTC
TRBV10-3	many	TRBJ2-7	NA	CAISVDRRYEQYF	TGTGCCATCAGTGTCGACCGACGCTACGAGCAGTACTTC
TRBV6-1	few	TRBJ1-2	TRBD1	CATDRGGGYTF	TGTGCCACCGACAGGGGAGGGGGCTACACCTTC
TRBV5-4	NA	TRBJ2-1	TRBD2	CASAGSAGDYNEQFF	TGTGCCAGCGCGGGCTCAGCGGGGGACTACAATGAGCAGTTCTTC
TRBV3-1	NA	TRBJ1-4	NA	CASSQGTATNEKLFF	TGTGCCAGCAGCCAAGGGACAGCAACTAATGAAAAACTGTTTTTT
TRBV12-3/TRBV12-4	NA	TRBJ2-3	NA	CASSLGGVETDTQYF	TGTGCCAGCAGTTTGGGCGGGGTGGAAACAGATACGCAGTATTTT
TRBV20-1	NA	TRBJ2-1	TRBD2	CSAIKAGGGSEQFF	TGCAGTGCTATTAAAGCGGGGGGGGGTAGTGAGCAGTTCTTC
TRBV15	NA	TRBJ2-1	TRBD2	CATSMGLAGGFKQFF	TGTGCCACCAGCATGGGACTAGCGGGAGGGTTTAAGCAGTTCTTC
TRBV4-1	few	TRBJ2-1	NA	CASSQAGQLGSYNEQFF	TGCGCCAGCAGCCAAGCCGGACAGCTTGGGTCTTACAATGAGCAGTTCTTC
TRBV20-1	once	TRBJ2-1	TRBD2	CSARLRGGLKFF	TGCAGTGCTAGGCTGCGGGGGGGCCTGAAGTTCTTC
TRBV5-1	many	TRBJ2-5	NA	CASSPGGPQETQYF	TGTGCCAGCAGCCCCGGAGGGCCCCAAGAGACCCAGTACTTC
TRBV3-1	few	TRBJ2-3	TRBD2	CASSPTLTSGRAEADTQYF	TGTGCCAGCAGCCCAACACTGACTAGCGGGAGGGCCGAGGCAGATACGCAGTATTTT
TRBV20-1	many	TRBJ2-3	TRBD2	CSADPGGRGSDTQYF	TGCAGTGCGGATCCGGGAGGAAGAGGCTCAGATACGCAGTATTTT
TRBV3-1	NA	TRBJ2-5	NA	CASSRTAVTWETQYF	TGTGCCAGCAGCCGAACAGCGGTTACTTGGGAGACCCAGTACTTC
TRBV28	NA	TRBJ2-1	TRBD1	CASSLQTGTGIYNEQFF	TGTGCCAGCAGTCTACAGACCGGGACAGGGATCTACAATGAGCAGTTCTTC
TRBV20-1	few	TRBJ2-2	TRBD1	CSARGPRQGPNTGELFF	TGCAGTGCTCGGGGTCCGAGACAGGGGCCAAACACCGGGGAGCTGTTTTTT
TRBV14	NA	TRBJ2-7	NA	CASSQRMEGIGEQYF	TGTGCCAGCAGCCAAAGAATGGAGGGTATCGGAGAGCAGTACTTC
TRBV3-1	few	TRBJ2-1	NA	CASSQVLGGNEQFF	TGTGCCAGCAGCCAAGTGTTAGGGGGCAATGAGCAGTTCTTC
TRBV7-2	few	TRBJ2-1	TRBD2	CASSFVALAGGPDNEQFF	TGTGCCAGCAGCTTCGTGGCACTAGCGGGAGGGCCTGACAATGAGCAGTTCTTC
TRBV20-1	NA	TRBJ2-1	TRBD1	CSAAVSQGSSYNEQLF	TGCAGTGCTGCCGTTTCACAGGGGAGCTCCTACAATGAGCAGTTGTTC
TRBV7-3	few	TRBJ2-3	NA	CASSLGPTYPITDTQYF	TGTGCCAGCAGCTTAGGGCCCACCTACCCAATCACAGATACGCAGTATTTT
TRBV10-3	NA	TRBJ2-6	TRBD1	CAISARTGDFYSGANVLTF	TGTGCCATCAGTGCTAGGACAGGGGATTTCTACTCTGGGGCCAACGTCCTGACTTTC
TRBV7-2	NA	TRBJ2-7	TRBD2	CASSVLAGGSYERYF	TGTGCCAGCAGCGTTCTTGCGGGGGGCTCCTACGAGCGGTACTTC
TRBV11-1	few	TRBJ2-6	TRBD1	CASSYRGATGANVLTF	TGTGCCAGCAGTTACAGGGGGGCGACTGGGGCCAACGTCCTGACTTTC
TRBV5-1	NA	TRBJ2-1	NA	CASSFYPWDNKQFF	TGCGCCAGCAGCTTCTATCCGTGGGACAATAAGCAGTTCTTC
TRBV20-1	few	TRBJ2-7	TRBD1	CSATPRTGEVYEQYF	TGCAGTGCTACACCTAGGACAGGGGAAGTGTACGAGCAGTACTTC
TRBV2	NA	TRBJ2-1	NA	CASTVDPTWNEQFF	TGTGCCAGCACCGTGGACCCCACGTGGAATGAGCAGTTCTTC
TRBV10-3	many	TRBJ1-1	TRBD1	CAISGTGLNTEAFF	TGTGCCATCAGTGGGACAGGGTTGAACACTGAAGCTTTCTTT
TRBV27	NA	TRBJ2-7	NA	CASSGGGGRSYEQYF	TGTGCCAGCAGTGGGGGGGGCGGGAGATCCTACGAGCAGTACTTC
TRBV11-2	NA	TRBJ2-7	NA	CASSLVEGRYSYEQYF	TGTGCCAGCAGCCTGGTTGAGGGGCGGTACTCCTACGAGCAGTACTTC
TRBV27	NA	TRBJ2-1	TRBD2	CASTDSGPEHNEQFF	TGTGCCAGCACCGATAGCGGGCCCGAACACAATGAGCAGTTCTTC
TRBV5-1	few	TRBJ2-3	NA	CASSLGLDDTQYF	TGCGCCAGCAGCTTGGGCTTGGACGATACGCAGTATTTT
TRBV6-1	few	TRBJ2-5	TRBD2	CASSEGGGTAETQYF	TGTGCCAGCAGTGAAGGGGGAGGGACGGCGGAGACCCAGTACTTC
TRBV3-1	few	TRBJ2-7	TRBD1	CASSQNRGKGEQYF	TGTGCCAGCAGCCAGAACAGGGGCAAAGGCGAGCAGTACTTC
TRBV6-5	NA	TRBJ1-4	TRBD1	CASSRGQGGANEKLFF	TGTGCCAGCAGCCGGGGACAGGGGGGAGCTAATGAAAAACTGTTTTTT
TRBV5-6	NA	TRBJ2-5	TRBD1	CASSSGTGVGETQYF	TGTGCCAGCAGCTCGGGGACAGGAGTAGGGGAGACCCAGTACTTC
TRBV27	few	TRBJ2-7	TRBD2	CASSFLSGGYEQYF	TGTGCCAGCAGTTTCTTAAGCGGGGGCTACGAGCAGTACTTC
TRBV4-1	few	TRBJ2-7	NA	CASSPRVEGGSSYEQYF	TGCGCCAGCAGCCCCCGGGTGGAGGGGGGGAGCTCCTACGAGCAGTACTTC
TRBV12-3/TRBV12-4	NA	TRBJ1-3	NA	CASSLSWGGNTIYF	TGTGCCAGCAGTTTGAGTTGGGGTGGAAACACCATATATTTT
TRBV28	NA	TRBJ1-2	NA	CASRTSYGYTF	TGTGCCAGCAGGACATCCTATGGCTACACCTTC
TRBV27	NA	TRBJ2-2	TRBD1	CASSPRQGPNTGELFF	TGTGCCAGCAGTCCACGACAGGGGCCGAACACCGGGGAGCTGTTTTTT
TRBV28	few	TRBJ2-7	NA	CASSSYKIAEQYF	TGTGCCAGCAGTTCCTACAAAATAGCCGAGCAGTACTTC
TRBV20-1	NA	TRBJ2-7	NA	CSATGTQVAYEQYF	TGCAGTGCTACCGGGACCCAGGTAGCGTACGAGCAGTACTTC
TRBV4-1	NA	TRBJ2-3	TRBD2	CASGFGGAITDTQYF	TGCGCCAGCGGCTTCGGGGGGGCCATCACAGATACGCAGTATTTT
TRBV7-3	NA	TRBJ2-3	TRBD2	CASSAAGGFTDTQYF	TGTGCCAGCAGCGCAGCGGGGGGTTTCACAGATACGCAGTATTTT
TRBV6-2/TRBV6-3	few	TRBJ2-7	NA	CASSYVRDEQYF	TGTGCCAGCAGTTACGTCCGGGACGAGCAGTACTTC
TRBV15	NA	TRBJ2-3	TRBD2	CATSEWRGDTDTQYF	TGTGCCACCAGCGAGTGGCGGGGGGACACAGATACGCAGTATTTT
TRBV20-1	NA	TRBJ2-1	TRBD2	CSAPGLAGGGNEQFF	TGCAGTGCTCCCGGACTAGCGGGGGGAGGGAATGAGCAGTTCTTC
TRBV2	few	TRBJ2-3	NA	CASRADPQRGTGADTQYF	TGTGCCAGCAGGGCCGACCCCCAGAGAGGGACTGGGGCAGATACGCAGTATTTT
TRBV12-3/TRBV12-4	few	TRBJ1-2	NA	CASSSSYANYGYTF	TGTGCCAGCAGTTCCTCCTACGCTAACTATGGCTACACCTTC